This T cell receptor beta chain appears in the sequencing data of a study of blood T cell repertoires in COVID-19. Study context: PBMCs, B-cell-depleted T cells, or T cells provided the cDNA or gDNA that made up the material.

How the authors handled the data: It was from reference gene primer amplification that nucleated cell counts were estimated. The protocol was immunoSEQ multiplex PCR, while the TCRdb copy is restricted to in-frame clones and leaves out a portion. That table is the source of V, J and clone size, and D and trimming were worked out from the DNA. This table holds 120,000 to 150,000 clones, 75% to 85% found once. The source material was peripheral blood. This clonotype was sampled from a woman between 50 and 59 years old with acute or convalescent COVID-19.

In nucleotides, the CDR3 is TGTGCCAGCAGCTTGGTGGGACTAGCGGTCAATGAGCAGTTCTTC. Its translation: CASSLVGLAVNEQFF. The chain employs TRBV5-4 and TRBJ2-1; TRBD2 agrees at 11 bases. The germline gives CDR1 SGHNT, CDR2 YYREEE (reference sequence). With 0 bases clipped from V and 6 bases from J, the junction kept 2 bases outside the gene matches. The CDR3 contains 15 residues.